This T cell receptor beta chain was captured by sequencing in a study of high-grade serous ovarian cancer treatment subgroups. Looking at the study overall: On average, just over 14,000 reads and roughly 7,700 unique TCR beta rearrangements were obtained per sample. Study-wide findings and caveats: CDR1 and CDR2 were left unanalyzed; analyses focused on CDR3. Same-patient tumor repertoires overlapped at about 0.11 to 0.85; different patients barely overlapped. Higher neoantigen levels went with greater TCR clonal relatedness.

Produced via immunoSEQ multiplex PCR; TCRdb's table is partial and in-frame only. Of approximately 9,400 clones listed, around 68% are singletons. A word on this clone: Its antigen is not known.

The tumor samples were collected prior to definitive surgery or chemotherapy. Trimming cost V 4 bases and J 8 bases, with 17 bases left between them. This CDR3 region has 15 residues. CDR1 MGHRA and CDR2 YSYEKL come from the germline V gene. Sequenced material: tumor tissue. The clonotype was recovered from a human donor with high-grade serous ovarian cancer. The V and J genes are TRBV4-1 and TRBJ1-4; the D is unclear. CDR3 nucleotides: TGCGCCAGCAGCCGCCCCATTGATCCGGGAGAAAAACTGTTTTTT. Protein product: CASSRPIDPGEKLFF.